A selection of T cell receptor beta chains follows, all from one sample in a study of CD8+CD57+ T cells in acquired aplastic anemia. TCRdb ran MiXCR on the reads and lists one entry per CDR3 protein. The data hold a few hundred thousand distinct CDR3 sequences, with roughly 35% observed a single time. Sequenced material: sorted CD4+, CD8+, or CD8+CD57+ T cells (not recorded which) from PBMCs. These TCRs come from a human donor in good health, serving as a control. CDR3s leave out the opening cysteine and the closing phenylalanine or tryptophan.

J gene: TRBJ2-2
CDR3 length: 11
V gene: TRBV20-1
CDR3 protein: SARSGVTGELF

J gene: TRBJ2-1
CDR3 length: 12
V gene: TRBV30
CDR3 protein: AWSGRGTYNEQF

J gene: TRBJ2-7
CDR3 length: 14
V gene: TRBV24-1
CDR3 protein: ATSDWSSTGVEEQY

J gene: TRBJ2-2
CDR3 length: 15
V gene: TRBV7-8
CDR3 protein: ASSFEGLAANTGELF

J gene: TRBJ1-2
CDR3 length: 13
V gene: TRBV6-1
CDR3 protein: ASSVVLDGNYGYT

J gene: TRBJ2-2
CDR3 length: 17
V gene: TRBV20-1
CDR3 protein: SAVGLAGVKNVGTGELF

J gene: TRBJ1-4
CDR3 length: 13
V gene: TRBV25-1
CDR3 protein: ASSECLVANEKLF

J gene: TRBJ1-2
CDR3 length: 14
V gene: TRBV6-1
CDR3 protein: ASSEGAIGPNYGYT

J gene: TRBJ1-1
CDR3 length: 13
V gene: TRBV20-1
CDR3 protein: SAGPANRKDTEAF

J gene: TRBJ2-3
CDR3 length: 10
V gene: TRBV5-8
CDR3 protein: ASSMTPDTQY

J gene: TRBJ1-1
CDR3 length: 11
V gene: TRBV7-2
CDR3 protein: ASSLGVGGEAF

J gene: TRBJ1-1
CDR3 length: 12
V gene: TRBV12-3/TRBV12-4
CDR3 protein: ASSSQGAHTEAF

J gene: TRBJ2-2
CDR3 length: 13
V gene: TRBV7-2
CDR3 protein: ASSPSGGANGELF

J gene: TRBJ1-2
CDR3 length: 13
V gene: TRBV4-2
CDR3 protein: ASTRDRAAIYGYT

J gene: TRBJ1-1
CDR3 length: 12
V gene: TRBV20-1
CDR3 protein: SARRTGVSTEAF

J gene: TRBJ1-2
CDR3 length: 12
V gene: TRBV3-1
CDR3 protein: ASRPSQETDGYT

J gene: TRBJ1-5
CDR3 length: 13
V gene: TRBV20-1
CDR3 protein: SASRGQGIDQPQH

J gene: TRBJ1-5
CDR3 length: 11
V gene: TRBV6-5
CDR3 protein: ASSYSEGQPQH

J gene: TRBJ2-7
CDR3 length: 11
V gene: TRBV24-1
CDR3 protein: ATSAGGSAEQY

J gene: TRBJ1-2
CDR3 length: 14
V gene: TRBV5-1
CDR3 protein: ASSLGGQHSNYGYT

J gene: TRBJ2-7
CDR3 length: 10
V gene: TRBV24-1
CDR3 protein: ATSDTTGEQY

J gene: TRBJ2-2
CDR3 length: 13
V gene: TRBV10-3
CDR3 protein: ASSLQGGDTGELF

J gene: TRBJ2-7
CDR3 length: 12
V gene: TRBV10-3
CDR3 protein: AVSPGTQGGEQY

J gene: TRBJ2-1
CDR3 length: 9
V gene: TRBV28
CDR3 protein: ASTTTAEQF

J gene: TRBJ2-7
CDR3 length: 13
V gene: TRBV2
CDR3 protein: ASSVGVNSGYEQY

J gene: TRBJ2-7
CDR3 length: 13
V gene: TRBV9
CDR3 protein: ASSVGTGGHYEQY

J gene: TRBJ2-5
CDR3 length: 8
V gene: TRBV12-3/TRBV12-4
CDR3 protein: ASALETQY

J gene: TRBJ2-7
CDR3 length: 12
V gene: TRBV20-1
CDR3 protein: SALGQGETYEQY

J gene: TRBJ1-4
CDR3 length: 17
V gene: TRBV19
CDR3 protein: ASSIRSGTAFATNEKLF

J gene: TRBJ2-1
CDR3 length: 13
V gene: TRBV7-3
CDR3 protein: ASSLERGVRNEQF

J gene: TRBJ2-1
CDR3 length: 16
V gene: TRBV4-1
CDR3 protein: ASSPALVHLSSYNEQF

J gene: TRBJ1-1
CDR3 length: 11
V gene: TRBV19
CDR3 protein: ASSPPGTVEAF

J gene: TRBJ1-4
CDR3 length: 12
V gene: TRBV12-3/TRBV12-4
CDR3 protein: ASSFTGVDEKLF

J gene: TRBJ2-5
CDR3 length: 14
V gene: TRBV24-1
CDR3 protein: ATSETVLNGAETQY

J gene: TRBJ1-4
CDR3 length: 13
V gene: TRBV11-3
CDR3 protein: ASSPMGTGGTKLF

J gene: TRBJ2-5
CDR3 length: 12
V gene: TRBV5-5
CDR3 protein: ASSLAGDSPSQY

J gene: TRBJ2-7
CDR3 length: 16
V gene: TRBV27
CDR3 protein: ASTLRLPIAGVSYEQY

J gene: TRBJ2-3
CDR3 length: 11
V gene: TRBV5-1
CDR3 protein: ASSLVRADTQY

J gene: TRBJ1-1
CDR3 length: 12
V gene: TRBV6-6
CDR3 protein: ASSPQGANTEAF

J gene: TRBJ2-7
CDR3 length: 14
V gene: TRBV7-8
CDR3 protein: ASSLVRPGARGEQY

J gene: TRBJ1-2
CDR3 length: 14
V gene: TRBV4-1
CDR3 protein: ASSRQWAGGDYGYT

J gene: TRBJ1-2
CDR3 length: 11
V gene: TRBV24-1
CDR3 protein: ATSLSGGEGYT

J gene: TRBJ2-1
CDR3 length: 12
V gene: TRBV29-1
CDR3 protein: SVRGTGSYNEQF

J gene: TRBJ2-3
CDR3 length: 14
V gene: TRBV13
CDR3 protein: TSSPPRQGITDTQY

J gene: TRBJ1-5
CDR3 length: 13
V gene: TRBV2
CDR3 protein: ASSGTKLSNQPQH

J gene: TRBJ1-2
CDR3 length: 10
V gene: TRBV29-1
CDR3 protein: SVEDAAPGYT

J gene: TRBJ2-3
CDR3 length: 14
V gene: TRBV15
CDR3 protein: ATSRIPGQGTDTQY

J gene: TRBJ2-3
CDR3 length: 14
V gene: TRBV14
CDR3 protein: ASSQRQGWSTDTQY

J gene: TRBJ2-7
CDR3 length: 12
V gene: TRBV6-1
CDR3 protein: ASTRDRAGYEQY

J gene: TRBJ2-7
CDR3 length: 15
V gene: TRBV29-1
CDR3 protein: SVPWTSGSPTHYEQY

J gene: TRBJ1-6
CDR3 length: 13
V gene: TRBV20-1
CDR3 protein: SARSGTGGESPLH

J gene: TRBJ1-6
CDR3 length: 16
V gene: TRBV12-5
CDR3 protein: ASGLVLDGHAFNSPLH

J gene: TRBJ1-1
CDR3 length: 12
V gene: TRBV12-3/TRBV12-4
CDR3 protein: ASKGYSPRTEAF

J gene: TRBJ2-1
CDR3 length: 13
V gene: TRBV11-2
CDR3 protein: ASSFGLNSYNEQF

J gene: TRBJ2-3
CDR3 length: 13
V gene: TRBV25-1
CDR3 protein: ASDEGTTIADTQY